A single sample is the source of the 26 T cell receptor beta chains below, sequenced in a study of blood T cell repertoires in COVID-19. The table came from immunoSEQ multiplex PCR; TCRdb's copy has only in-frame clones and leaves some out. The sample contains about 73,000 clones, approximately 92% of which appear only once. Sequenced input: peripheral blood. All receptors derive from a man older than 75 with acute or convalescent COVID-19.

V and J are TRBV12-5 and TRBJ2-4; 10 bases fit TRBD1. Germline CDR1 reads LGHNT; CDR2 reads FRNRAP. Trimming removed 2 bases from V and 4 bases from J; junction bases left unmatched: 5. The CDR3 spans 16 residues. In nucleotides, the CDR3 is TGTGCTAGTGGTTTGACCCGGACAGGGGGAAAAAACATTCAGTACTTC. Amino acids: CASGLTRTGGKNIQYF.

The CDR3 sequence: CATSRDLRGSYNQPQHF. The CDR3 DNA is TGTGCCACCAGCAGAGATCTAAGGGGAAGTTACAATCAGCCCCAGCATTTT. The chain is built from TRBV15 and TRBJ1-5; D may be TRBD1 (5 bases). V was pared by 0 bases and J by 3 bases, with 15 bases between. This CDR3 region has 17 residues. Germline-derived CDR1 and CDR2 are LNHNV and YYDKDF (reference sequence).

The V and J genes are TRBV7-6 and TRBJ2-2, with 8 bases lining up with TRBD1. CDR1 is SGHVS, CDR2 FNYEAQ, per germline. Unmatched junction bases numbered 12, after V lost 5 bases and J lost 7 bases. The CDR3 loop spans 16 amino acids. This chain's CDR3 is CASSPRRAGGGGELFF. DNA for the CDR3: TGTGCCAGCAGCCCACGAAGAGCAGGGGGCGGCGGGGAGCTGTTTTTT.

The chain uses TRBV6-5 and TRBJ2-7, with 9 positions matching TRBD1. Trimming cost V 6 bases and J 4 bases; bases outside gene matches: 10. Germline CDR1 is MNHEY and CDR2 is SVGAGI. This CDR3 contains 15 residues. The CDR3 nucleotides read TGTGCCAGCAGCGAGGCCGGGACAGGGTTTTACGAGCAGTACTTC. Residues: CASSEAGTGFYEQYF.

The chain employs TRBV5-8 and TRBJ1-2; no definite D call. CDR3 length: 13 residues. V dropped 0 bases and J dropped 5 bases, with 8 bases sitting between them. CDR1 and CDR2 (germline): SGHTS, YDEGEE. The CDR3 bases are TGTGCCAGCAGCTTGGAATCCGGGTATGGCTACACCTTC. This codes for CASSLESGYGYTF.

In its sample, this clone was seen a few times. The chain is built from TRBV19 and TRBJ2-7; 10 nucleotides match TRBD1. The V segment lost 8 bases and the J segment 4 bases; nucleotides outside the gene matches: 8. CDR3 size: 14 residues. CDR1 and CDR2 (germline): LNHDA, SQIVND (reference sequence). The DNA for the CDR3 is TGTGCCAGTTCCAACGGACAGGGGGGATACGAGCAGTACTTC. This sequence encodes CASSNGQGGYEQYF.

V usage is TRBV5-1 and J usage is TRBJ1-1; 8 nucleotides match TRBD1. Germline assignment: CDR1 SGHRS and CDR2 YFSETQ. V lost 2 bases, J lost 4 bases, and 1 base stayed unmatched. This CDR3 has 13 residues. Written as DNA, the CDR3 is TGCGCCAGCAGCTTAGACAGGGGCACTGAAGCTTTCTTT. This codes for CASSLDRGTEAFF.

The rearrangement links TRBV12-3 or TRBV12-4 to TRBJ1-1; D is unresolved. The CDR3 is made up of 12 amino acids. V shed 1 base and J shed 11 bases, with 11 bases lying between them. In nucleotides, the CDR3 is TGTGCCAGCAGTTTAGGAGCCGGGATGGCTTTCTTT. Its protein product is CASSLGAGMAFF.

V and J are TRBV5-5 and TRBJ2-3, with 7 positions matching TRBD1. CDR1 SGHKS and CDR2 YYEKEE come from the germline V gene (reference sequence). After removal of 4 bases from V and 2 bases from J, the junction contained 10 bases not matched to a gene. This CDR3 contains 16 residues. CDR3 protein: CASSPGQVSYTDTQYF. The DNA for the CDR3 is TGTGCCAGCAGCCCTGGACAGGTTTCCTACACAGATACGCAGTATTTT.

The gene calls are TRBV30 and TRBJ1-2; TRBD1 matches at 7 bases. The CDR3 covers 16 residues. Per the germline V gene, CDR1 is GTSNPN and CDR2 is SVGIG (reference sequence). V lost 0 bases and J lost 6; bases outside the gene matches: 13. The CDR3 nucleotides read TGTGCCTGGAGTGTACGCAGGGGGGTGAGAGGTGATGGCTACACCTTC. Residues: CAWSVRRGVRGDGYTF.

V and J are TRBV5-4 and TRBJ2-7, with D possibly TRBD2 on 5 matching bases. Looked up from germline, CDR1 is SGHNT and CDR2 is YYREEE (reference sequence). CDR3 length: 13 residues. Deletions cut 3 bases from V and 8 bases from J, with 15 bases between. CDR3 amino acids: CASSSGRGGKQYF. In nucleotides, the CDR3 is TGTGCCAGCAGCTCTGGACGGGGTGGAAAGCAGTACTTC.

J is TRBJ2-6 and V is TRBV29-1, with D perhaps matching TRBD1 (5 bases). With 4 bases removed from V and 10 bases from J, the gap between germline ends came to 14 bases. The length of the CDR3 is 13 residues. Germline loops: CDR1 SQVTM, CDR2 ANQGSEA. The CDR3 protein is CSVVHGARNVLTF. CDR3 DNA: TGCAGCGTTGTACATGGGGCCCGGAACGTCCTGACTTTC. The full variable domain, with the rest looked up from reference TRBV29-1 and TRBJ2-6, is SAVISQKPSRDICQRGTSLTIQCQVDSQVTMMFWYRQQPGQSLTLIATANQGSEATYESGFVIDKFPISRPNLTFSTLTVSNMSPEDSSIYLCSVVHGARNVLTFGAGSRLTVL.

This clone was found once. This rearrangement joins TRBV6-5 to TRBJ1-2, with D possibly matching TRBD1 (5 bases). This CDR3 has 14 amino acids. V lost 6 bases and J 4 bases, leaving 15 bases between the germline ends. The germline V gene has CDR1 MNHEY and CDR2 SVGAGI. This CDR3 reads CASSALLGGYGYTF. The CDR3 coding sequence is TGTGCCAGCAGCGCGCTGTTGGGGGGCTATGGCTACACCTTC.

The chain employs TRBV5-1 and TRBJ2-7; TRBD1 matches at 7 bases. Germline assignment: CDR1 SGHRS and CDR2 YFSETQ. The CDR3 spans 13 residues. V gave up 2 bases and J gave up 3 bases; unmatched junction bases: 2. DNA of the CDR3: TGCGCCAGCAGCTTAGGGACAGACTACGAGCAGTACTTC. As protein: CASSLGTDYEQYF.

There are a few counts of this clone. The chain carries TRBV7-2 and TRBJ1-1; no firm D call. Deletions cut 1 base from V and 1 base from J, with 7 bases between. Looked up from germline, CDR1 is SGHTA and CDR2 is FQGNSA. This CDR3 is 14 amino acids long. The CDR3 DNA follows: TGTGCCAGCAGCTTAGGGGCAGCGAACACTGAAGCTTTCTTT. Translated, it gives CASSLGAANTEAFF.

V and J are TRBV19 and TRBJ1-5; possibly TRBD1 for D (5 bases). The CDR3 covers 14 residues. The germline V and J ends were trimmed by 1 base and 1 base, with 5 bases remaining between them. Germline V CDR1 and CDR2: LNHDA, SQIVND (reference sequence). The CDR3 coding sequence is TGTGCCAGTAGTATAGGACAGAGCAATCAGCCCCAGCATTTT. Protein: CASSIGQSNQPQHF.

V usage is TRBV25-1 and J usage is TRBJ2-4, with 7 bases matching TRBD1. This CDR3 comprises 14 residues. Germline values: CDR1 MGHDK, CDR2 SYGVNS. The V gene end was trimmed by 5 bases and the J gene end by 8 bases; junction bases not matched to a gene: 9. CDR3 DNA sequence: TGTGCCAGCAGTCGAACAGGGGATCGAGACATTCAGTACTTC. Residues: CASSRTGDRDIQYF. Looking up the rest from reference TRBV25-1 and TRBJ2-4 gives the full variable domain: EADIYQTPRYLVIGTGKKITLECSQTMGHDKMYWYQQDPGMELHLIHYSYGVNSTEKGDLSSESTVSRIRTEHFPLTLESARPSHTSQYLCASSRTGDRDIQYFGAGTRLSVL.

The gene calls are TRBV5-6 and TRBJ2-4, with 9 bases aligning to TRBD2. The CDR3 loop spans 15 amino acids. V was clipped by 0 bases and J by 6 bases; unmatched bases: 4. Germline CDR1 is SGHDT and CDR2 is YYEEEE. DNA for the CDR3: TGTGCCAGCAGCTTGGGTGCGACTAGCGGAAACATTCAGTACTTC. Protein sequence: CASSLGATSGNIQYF.

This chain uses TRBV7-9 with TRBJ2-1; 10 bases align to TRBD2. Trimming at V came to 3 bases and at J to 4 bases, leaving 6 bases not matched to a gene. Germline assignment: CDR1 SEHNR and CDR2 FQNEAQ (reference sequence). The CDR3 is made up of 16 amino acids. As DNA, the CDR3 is TGTGCCAGCAGCTTCCGACTAGCGGGCCTGTACAATGAGCAGTTCTTC. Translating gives CASSFRLAGLYNEQFF.

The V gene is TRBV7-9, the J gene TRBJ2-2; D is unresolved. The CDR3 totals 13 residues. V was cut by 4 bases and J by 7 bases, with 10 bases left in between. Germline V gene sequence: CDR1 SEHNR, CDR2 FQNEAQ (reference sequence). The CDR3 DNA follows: TGTGCCAGCAGCTCTATTAGTGGCGGGGAGCTGTTTTTT. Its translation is CASSSISGGELFF.

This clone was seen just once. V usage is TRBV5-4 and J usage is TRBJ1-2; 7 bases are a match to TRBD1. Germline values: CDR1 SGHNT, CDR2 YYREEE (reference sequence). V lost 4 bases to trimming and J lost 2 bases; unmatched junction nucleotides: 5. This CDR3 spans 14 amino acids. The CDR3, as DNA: TGTGCCAGCAGCGCCCGGACAGGAAACTATGGCTACACCTTC. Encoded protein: CASSARTGNYGYTF.

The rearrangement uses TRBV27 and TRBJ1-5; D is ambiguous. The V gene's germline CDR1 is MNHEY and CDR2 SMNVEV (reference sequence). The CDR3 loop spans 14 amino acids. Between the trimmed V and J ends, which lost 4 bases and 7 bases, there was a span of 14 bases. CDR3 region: CASSSGLQAQPQHF. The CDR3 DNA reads TGTGCCAGCAGTTCCGGACTGCAGGCCCAGCCCCAGCATTTT.

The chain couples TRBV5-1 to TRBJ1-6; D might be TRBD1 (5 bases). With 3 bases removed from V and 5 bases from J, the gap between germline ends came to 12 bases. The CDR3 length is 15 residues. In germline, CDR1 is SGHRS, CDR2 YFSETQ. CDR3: CASSSQGSDNSPLHF. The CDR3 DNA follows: TGCGCCAGCAGCTCTCAGGGTTCTGATAATTCACCCCTCCACTTT.

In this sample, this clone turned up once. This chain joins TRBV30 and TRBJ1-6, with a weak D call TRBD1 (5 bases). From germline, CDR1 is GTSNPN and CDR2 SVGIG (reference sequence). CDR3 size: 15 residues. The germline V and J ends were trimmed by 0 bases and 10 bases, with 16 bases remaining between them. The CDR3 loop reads CAWSVSSQGKSPLHF. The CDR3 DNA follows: TGTGCCTGGAGTGTGTCCAGTCAGGGAAAGTCACCCCTCCACTTT.

The chain's CDR3 is CASTPWAGPNQPQHF. The CDR3 coding sequence is TGTGCCAGCACCCCCTGGGCAGGCCCTAACCAGCCCCAGCATTTT. The J gene is TRBJ1-5, the V gene TRBV6-5, with D unresolved. Per the germline V gene, CDR1 is MNHEY and CDR2 is SVGAGI. V shed 7 bases and J shed 7 bases, with 20 bases lying between them. The CDR3 consists of 15 residues.

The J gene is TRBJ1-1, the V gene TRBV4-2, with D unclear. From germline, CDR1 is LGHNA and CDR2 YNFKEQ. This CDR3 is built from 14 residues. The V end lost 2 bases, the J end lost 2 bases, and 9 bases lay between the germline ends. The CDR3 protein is CASSQLEVNTEAFF. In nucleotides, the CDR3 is TGTGCCAGCAGCCAACTCGAGGTAAACACTGAAGCTTTCTTT.